This record covers a single T cell receptor beta chain. Its matching antigen is unknown. The source of the sample is a study of Ad26.COV2.S vaccination and SARS-CoV-2 variants. Study observations and caveats: A substantial breadth of spike-specific CD8+ and CD4+ T cell responses after vaccination has been reported. TCR breadth and depth analyses may have underestimated total T cell responses. Across vaccine and placebo recipients, the breadth of non-spike TCRs was similar. Among vaccine recipients, spike-specific TCR breadth exceeded that of placebo recipients.

Produced via immunoSEQ multiplex PCR; TCRdb's table is partial and in-frame only. The sample has about 180,000 clones, 87% seen once; the top ten hold less than 6%. The CDR3 sequence is 15 residues long. CDR1 is KGHDR, CDR2 SFDVKD, per germline. V gave up 3 bases and J gave up 6 bases, with 15 bases separating them. The chain is built from TRBV24-1 and TRBJ2-3; no clear D. The specimen comprised peripheral blood, sampled after recovery from COVID-19. The clonotype comes from a human donor who had recovered from COVID-19. CDR3 nucleotides: TGTGCCACCAGTGATCAGTTGACTGCCACTGATACGCAGTATTTT. Its protein product is CATSDQLTATDTQYF.